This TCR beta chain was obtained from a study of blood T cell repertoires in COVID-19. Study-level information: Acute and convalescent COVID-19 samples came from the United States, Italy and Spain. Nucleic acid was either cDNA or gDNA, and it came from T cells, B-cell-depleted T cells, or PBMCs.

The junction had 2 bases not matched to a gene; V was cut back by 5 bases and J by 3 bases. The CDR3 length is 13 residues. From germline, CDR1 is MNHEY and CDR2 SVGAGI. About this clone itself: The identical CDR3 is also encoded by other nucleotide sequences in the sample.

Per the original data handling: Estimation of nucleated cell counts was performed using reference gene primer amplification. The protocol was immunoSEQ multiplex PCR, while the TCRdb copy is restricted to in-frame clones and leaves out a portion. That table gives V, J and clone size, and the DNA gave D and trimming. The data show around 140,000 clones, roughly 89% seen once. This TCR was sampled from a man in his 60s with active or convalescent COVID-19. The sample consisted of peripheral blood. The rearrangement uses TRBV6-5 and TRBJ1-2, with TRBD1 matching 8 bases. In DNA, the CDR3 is TGTGCCAGCAGTCAGGGGGCTGACTATGGCTACACCTTC. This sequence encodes CASSQGADYGYTF.